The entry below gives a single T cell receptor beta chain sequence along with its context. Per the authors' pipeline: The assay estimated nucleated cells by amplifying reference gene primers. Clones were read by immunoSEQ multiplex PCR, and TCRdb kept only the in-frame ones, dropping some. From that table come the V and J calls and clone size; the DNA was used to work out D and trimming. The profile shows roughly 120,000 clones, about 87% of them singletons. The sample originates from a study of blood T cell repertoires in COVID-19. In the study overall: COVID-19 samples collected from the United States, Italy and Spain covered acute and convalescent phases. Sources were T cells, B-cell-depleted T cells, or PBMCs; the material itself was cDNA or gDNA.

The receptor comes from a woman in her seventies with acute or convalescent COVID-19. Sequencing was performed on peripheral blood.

CDR3 nucleotide sequence: TGTGCCAGCAGTTACTCCTTCGAGGGGGGGCCTGAGACCCAGTACTTC. Amino acids: CASSYSFEGGPETQYF. The V and J genes are TRBV6-5 and TRBJ2-5; D may be TRBD2 (7 bases). V dropped 0 bases and J dropped 5 bases, with 16 bases sitting between them. In germline, CDR1 is MNHEY, CDR2 SVGAGI. The CDR3 is made up of 16 amino acids.